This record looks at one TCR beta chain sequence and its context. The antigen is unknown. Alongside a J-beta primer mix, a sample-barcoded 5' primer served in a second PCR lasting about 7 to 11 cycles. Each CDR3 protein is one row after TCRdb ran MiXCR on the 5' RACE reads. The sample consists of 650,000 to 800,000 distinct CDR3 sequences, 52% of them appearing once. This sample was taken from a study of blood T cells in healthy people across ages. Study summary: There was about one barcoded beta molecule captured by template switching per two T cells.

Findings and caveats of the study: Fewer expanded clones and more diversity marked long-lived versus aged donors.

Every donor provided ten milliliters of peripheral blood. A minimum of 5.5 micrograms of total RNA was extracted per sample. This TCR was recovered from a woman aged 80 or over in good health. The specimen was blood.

The CDR3 DNA follows: TGTGCCAGCAGGGGGACGGGTGACTATGGCTACACCTTC. Protein sequence: CASRGTGDYGYTF. The J gene is TRBJ1-2, the V gene TRBV12-3 or TRBV12-4, with a possible D match to TRBD1 (5 bases). V lost 6 bases and J 3 bases, leaving 11 bases between the germline ends. There are 13 residues in the CDR3.